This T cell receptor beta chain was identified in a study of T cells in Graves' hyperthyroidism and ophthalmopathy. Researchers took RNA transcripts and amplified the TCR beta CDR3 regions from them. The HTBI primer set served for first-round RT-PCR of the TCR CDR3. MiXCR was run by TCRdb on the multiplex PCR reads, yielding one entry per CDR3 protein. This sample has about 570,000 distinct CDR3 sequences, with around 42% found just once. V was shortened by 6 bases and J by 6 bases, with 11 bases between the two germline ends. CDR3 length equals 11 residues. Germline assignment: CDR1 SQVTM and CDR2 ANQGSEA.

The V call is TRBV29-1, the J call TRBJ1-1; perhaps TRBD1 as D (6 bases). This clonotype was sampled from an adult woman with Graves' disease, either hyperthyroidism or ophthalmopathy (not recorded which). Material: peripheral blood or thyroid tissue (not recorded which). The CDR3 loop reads CSVADSPEAFF. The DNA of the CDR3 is TGCAGCGTCGCGGACAGCCCTGAAGCTTTCTTT.